Listed below are T cell receptor beta chains from one sample, sequenced in a study of blood T cells in healthy people across ages. MiXCR was run by TCRdb on the 5' RACE reads, yielding one entry per CDR3 protein. In the table there are about 780,000 distinct CDR3 sequences, around 45% of which are singletons. Sequences were obtained from blood. Receptor source: a man at least 80 years old in good health. Each CDR3 is given with its conserved first and last residue. A D gene is named only where the DNA matches it firmly. Where a row states a size, it is once, few, many or the class of an expanded clone; other rows omit it.

J gene	V gene	clone size	D gene	CDR3 protein	CDR3 DNA
TRBJ2-7	TRBV20-1	-	TRBD2	CSARDPREVSYEQYF	TGCAGTGCTAGAGATCCGCGGGAGGTGTCCTACGAGCAGTACTTC
TRBJ2-7	TRBV4-2	few	TRBD2	CASSQDGLVWGEQYF	TGTGCCAGCAGCCAGGATGGACTAGTTTGGGGCGAGCAGTACTTC
TRBJ2-1	TRBV6-2/TRBV6-3	-	-	CASSRDPGNEQFF	TGTGCCAGCAGCCGGGACCCAGGGAATGAGCAGTTCTTC
TRBJ2-5	TRBV11-2	-	-	CASGRAPGPETQYF	TGTGCCAGCGGGCGGGCCCCAGGTCCCGAGACCCAGTACTTC
TRBJ2-3	TRBV20-1	-	-	CSAKPGGIDTQYF	TGCAGTGCTAAGCCGGGCGGGATTGATACGCAGTATTTT
TRBJ1-1	TRBV12-3/TRBV12-4	-	-	CASRLQGSQNGRTEAFF	TGTGCCAGCAGGCTACAAGGGAGTCAGAACGGGCGCACTGAAGCTTTCTTT
TRBJ2-1	TRBV6-1	-	TRBD2	CASSEAPGREGRSSYNEQFF	TGTGCCAGCAGTGAAGCGCCTGGCAGGGAGGGCCGAAGCTCCTACAATGAGCAGTTCTTC
TRBJ2-7	TRBV4-1	once	TRBD2	CASSQGPSAGGYEQYF	TGCGCCAGCAGCCAAGGACCGAGCGCGGGGGGGTACGAGCAGTACTTC
TRBJ2-5	TRBV24-1	once	-	CATSDPSTSGRETQYF	TGTGCCACCAGTGATCCCTCGACATCCGGGCGGGAGACCCAGTACTTC
TRBJ1-5	TRBV20-1	-	TRBD1	CSARRRQGFSNQPQHF	TGCAGTGCTAGAAGGAGACAGGGTTTCAGCAATCAGCCCCAGCATTTT
TRBJ1-5	TRBV9	few	-	CASSVGQADQPQHF	TGTGCCAGCAGCGTAGGACAGGCAGATCAGCCCCAGCATTTT
TRBJ2-1	TRBV7-3	-	-	CASSSQDYNEQFF	TGTGCCAGCAGCTCCCAGGACTACAATGAGCAGTTCTTC
TRBJ1-1	TRBV6-2/TRBV6-3	-	-	CASTERGQYTEAFF	TGTGCCAGCACCGAAAGAGGACAGTACACTGAAGCTTTCTTT
TRBJ2-1	TRBV29-1	-	-	CSVEDLLVDDEQFF	TGCAGCGTTGAAGATCTACTAGTTGACGATGAGCAGTTCTTC
TRBJ2-7	TRBV20-1	-	-	CSAPPTGGNEQYF	TGCAGTGCTCCCCCGACAGGAGGGAACGAGCAGTACTTC
TRBJ2-1	TRBV20-1	few	-	CSAPPPLRPDNEQFF	TGCAGTGCCCCTCCGCCCTTGCGCCCAGACAATGAGCAGTTCTTC
TRBJ2-3	TRBV18	few	-	CASSLGTADTQYF	TGTGCCAGCTCACTCGGGACTGCAGATACGCAGTATTTT
TRBJ2-5	TRBV24-1	-	-	CATSDLANYNEQYF	TGTGCCACCAGTGATTTAGCAAACTACAATGAGCAGTACTTC
TRBJ1-1	TRBV29-1	-	TRBD1	CSVELGQGVTEAFF	TGCAGCGTTGAACTGGGGCAGGGGGTCACTGAAGCTTTCTTT
TRBJ1-2	TRBV29-1	few	TRBD1	CSVDLEGALRYGYTF	TGCAGCGTTGATTTGGAGGGGGCACTTCGCTATGGCTACACCTTC
TRBJ2-5	TRBV12-3/TRBV12-4	-	-	CASSPNSAGMIQETQYF	TGTGCCAGCAGCCCAAACTCGGCAGGGATGATACAAGAGACCCAGTACTTC
TRBJ2-5	TRBV30	-	-	CASRGQETQYF	TGTGCCTCTCGGGGCCAAGAGACCCAGTACTTC
TRBJ2-2	TRBV7-9	few	TRBD1	CASSFSLTGVNTGELFF	TGTGCCAGCAGCTTTTCCCTGACAGGGGTGAACACCGGGGAGCTGTTTTTT
TRBJ2-1	TRBV5-1	many	TRBD2	CASSPPAGGYNEQFF	TGTGCCAGCAGCCCCCCAGCGGGAGGATACAATGAGCAGTTCTTC
TRBJ2-5	TRBV12-3/TRBV12-4	many	-	CASSWGRQETQYF	TGTGCCAGCAGTTGGGGACGGCAAGAGACCCAGTACTTC
TRBJ1-2	TRBV28	-	-	CASKRPGPPTPYSNYGYTF	TGTGCCAGCAAGAGACCAGGGCCCCCTACTCCCTACTCTAACTATGGCTACACCTTC
TRBJ2-5	TRBV9	-	TRBD2	CASRREGQETQYF	TGTGCCAGCAGGCGGGAGGGCCAAGAGACCCAGTACTTC
TRBJ2-6	TRBV5-1	few	-	CASSNRQESGANVLTF	TGCGCCAGCAGCAATCGCCAGGAGTCTGGGGCCAACGTCCTGACTTTC
TRBJ2-7	TRBV20-1	-	TRBD1	CSVGDRPYEQYF	TGCAGTGTAGGGGACAGGCCCTACGAGCAGTACTTC
TRBJ2-7	TRBV12-3/TRBV12-4	few	TRBD2	CASSFSGLAGPFSYEQYF	TGTGCCAGCAGTTTTTCGGGACTAGCGGGGCCCTTCTCCTACGAGCAGTACTTC
TRBJ2-5	TRBV28	few	TRBD2	CASSLAGGAGGQYF	TGTGCCAGCAGTTTAGCGGGAGGGGCGGGGGGGCAGTACTTC
TRBJ2-2	TRBV7-7	-	-	CASSSGTPGTGELFF	TGTGCCAGCAGCTCTGGGACTCCCGGGACCGGGGAGCTGTTTTTT
TRBJ1-1	TRBV5-1	-	-	CASSLRALTGGTEAFF	TGCGCCAGCAGCTTGAGGGCGCTAACGGGAGGGACTGAAGCTTTCTTT
TRBJ2-5	TRBV20-1	-	TRBD2	CSAGRGETQYF	TGCAGTGCGGGGAGGGGAGAGACCCAGTACTTC
TRBJ2-7	TRBV30	few	TRBD2	CAWTPGGTYEQYF	TGTGCCTGGACTCCGGGAGGGACCTACGAGCAGTACTTC
TRBJ1-1	TRBV25-1	-	-	CASSEFRTTGTEAFF	TGTGCCAGCAGTGAATTTCGGACCACGGGCACTGAAGCTTTCTTT
TRBJ1-2	TRBV10-3	many	-	CAIGRHEASLVYGYTF	TGTGCCATCGGTCGGCATGAAGCCTCCCTGGTTTATGGCTACACCTTC
TRBJ2-7	TRBV28	many	-	CARAGSATYEQYF	TGTGCCAGGGCAGGGTCCGCTACCTACGAGCAGTACTTC
TRBJ1-1	TRBV25-1	few	-	CASSRDWKTEAFF	TGTGCCAGCTCCCGGGACTGGAAAACTGAAGCTTTCTTT
TRBJ1-5	TRBV6-2/TRBV6-3	-	-	CASSAGAPQPQHF	TGTGCCAGCAGTGCCGGGGCCCCGCAGCCCCAGCATTTT
TRBJ2-3	TRBV7-9	many	-	CASSLASRGRSSTDTQYF	TGTGCCAGCAGCTTAGCCTCACGGGGCCGGTCTAGCACAGATACGCAGTATTTT
TRBJ2-3	TRBV29-1	few	-	CSVIVAREHTDTQYF	TGCAGCGTAATAGTGGCACGGGAACACACAGATACGCAGTATTTT
TRBJ2-2	TRBV5-1	-	-	CASSLDYVTGELFF	TGCGCCAGCAGCTTGGACTACGTCACCGGGGAGCTGTTTTTT
TRBJ2-5	TRBV5-1	-	TRBD1	CASSLRTGIFETQYF	TGCGCCAGCAGCTTGAGGACAGGGATATTCGAGACCCAGTACTTC
TRBJ2-5	TRBV29-1	many	-	CSVVETVQETQYF	TGCAGCGTTGTCGAGACAGTACAAGAGACCCAGTACTTC
TRBJ2-7	TRBV28	few	-	CASRPQGGLTYEQYF	TGTGCCAGCAGACCACAAGGAGGGCTGACCTACGAGCAGTACTTC
TRBJ2-2	TRBV28	-	TRBD2	CASSLGLAGSTGELFF	TGTGCCAGCAGTTTAGGGCTAGCGGGAAGTACCGGGGAGCTGTTTTTT
TRBJ1-2	TRBV11-2	-	TRBD1	CASSSAGTGSDYGYTF	TGTGCCAGCAGCTCGGCCGGGACAGGGAGTGACTATGGCTACACCTTC
TRBJ2-5	TRBV7-3	-	TRBD2	CASSLTNGLGLKETQYF	TGTGCCAGCAGCTTAACGAACGGACTAGGACTCAAGGAGACCCAGTACTTC
TRBJ2-2	TRBV11-2	-	TRBD2	CASSIGLAGALGTGELFF	TGTGCCAGCAGCATCGGACTAGCGGGGGCCCTGGGGACCGGGGAGCTGTTTTTT
TRBJ2-3	TRBV28	few	-	CASSFPRGQYF	TGTGCCAGCAGCTTCCCCCGGGGGCAGTATTTT
TRBJ1-5	TRBV27	few	TRBD1	CASSFRTGVGQPQHF	TGTGCCAGCAGTTTCCGGACAGGGGTAGGTCAGCCCCAGCATTTT
TRBJ1-5	TRBV12-3/TRBV12-4	-	-	CASSPGRQFNQPQHF	TGTGCCAGCAGTCCCGGGAGACAGTTTAATCAGCCCCAGCATTTT